These 7 T cell receptor beta chains were sequenced from one sample in a study of T-cell reconstitution after alpha-beta-depleted transplantation in children. During its preparation, the TCRbeta library received unique molecular identifiers. A single record per CDR3 protein comes from TCRdb applying MiXCR to the PCR reads. The data contain about 500,000 distinct CDR3 sequences, less than 35% of them seen just once; the ten biggest clones take up more than 2%. Sequenced material: PBMCs from the stem cell graft donor, taken from the stem cell graft. These receptors were taken from a human donor who donated a stem cell graft to a child with aplastic anemia.

This clonotype has just a few counts. The junction shows a germline mismatch at one end, possibly a read error. The V gene is TRBV5-1, the J gene TRBJ1-1; 8 nucleotides align to TRBD1. CDR3 size: 15 residues. Germline loops: CDR1 SGHRS, CDR2 YFSETQ. Written as DNA, the CDR3 is TGCGTCAGCAGCCGGACAGGGAATATGAACACTGAAGCTTTCTTT. Translation: CVSSRTGNMNTEAFF.

This clonotype has just one count. This rearrangement joins TRBV7-6 to TRBJ2-4, with D unresolved. The CDR3 sequence is 12 residues long. Trimming shortened V by 8 bases and J by 6 bases, and 11 bases separated the two germline ends. The germline gives CDR1 SGHVS, CDR2 FNYEAQ. CDR3 protein: CASAMDPNIQYF. The CDR3 nucleotides are TGTGCCAGCGCTATGGACCCAAACATTCAGTACTTC.

The V gene is TRBV7-9, the J gene TRBJ1-5; D is unclear. CDR3 length: 17 residues. V was pared by 1 base and J by 0 bases, with 13 bases between. The V gene's germline CDR1 is SEHNR and CDR2 FQNEAQ (reference sequence). As DNA, the CDR3 is TGTGCCAGCAGCTTAGGGACCGGAATCCCTAGCAATCAGCCCCAGCATTTT. This translates into CASSLGTGIPSNQPQHF.

This clonotype has ten or more counts. In DNA, the CDR3 is TGCAGTGCTCGACTAGCGGGAGCAGATACGCAGTATTTT. Translation: CSARLAGADTQYF. This chain joins TRBV20-1 and TRBJ2-3; TRBD2 aligns across 12 bases. The CDR3 spans 13 residues. The germline gives CDR1 DFQATT, CDR2 SNEGSKA (reference sequence). The V gene end was trimmed by 5 bases and the J gene end by 4 bases; junction bases not matched to a gene: 1.

This clonotype was detected only a few times. The V gene is TRBV7-8, the J gene TRBJ2-2, with D maybe TRBD2 (5 bases). The CDR3 totals 15 residues. Trimming cost V 1 base and J 7 bases, with 13 bases left between them. Per germline, CDR1 SGHVS and CDR2 FQNEAQ. The CDR3 DNA sequence: TGTGCCAGCAGCTTAGTACGGGGATGGGTCGGGGAGCTGTTTTTT. Amino acids: CASSLVRGWVGELFF.

This clonotype was observed a handful of times. The CDR3 DNA reads TGTGCCAGCAGCTTGGAAGTCGACGGAAACTATGGCTACACCTTC. Translating it yields CASSLEVDGNYGYTF. The gene calls are TRBV5-5 and TRBJ1-2; D ambiguous. CDR1 SGHKS and CDR2 YYEKEE come from the germline V gene (reference sequence). Deletions cut 0 bases from V and 2 bases from J, with 11 bases between. The CDR3 has 15 residues.

The V gene is TRBV6-1, the J gene TRBJ1-5; D unclear. V lost 2 bases and J 0 bases, leaving 11 bases between the germline ends. Germline V lookup: CDR1 MNHNS, CDR2 SASEGT. CDR3 length: 16 residues. Here the CDR3 DNA reads TGTGCCAGCAGTGAATATACATACTATAGCAATCAGCCCCAGCATTTT. Protein product: CASSEYTYYSNQPQHF.